The 26 T cell receptor beta chains in this list originate from one sample, sequenced in a study of blood T cell repertoires in COVID-19. Sequenced by immunoSEQ multiplex PCR; TCRdb stores in-frame clones only, minus some. The profile shows approximately 440,000 clones, about 85% of them singletons. The sequenced sample was PBMCs or T cells enriched from blood (not recorded which). All receptors derive from a woman aged 18-29 years who had recovered from COVID-19.

The rearrangement links TRBV7-6 to TRBJ2-1, with D perhaps matching TRBD2 (7 bases). Germline-derived CDR1 and CDR2 are SGHVS and FNYEAQ. The V end was cut by 5 bases, the J end by 4 bases, with 15 bases between. The CDR3 is 15 amino acids. The chain's CDR3 is CASSPGGGPYNEQFF. Written as DNA, the CDR3 is TGTGCCAGCAGCCCTGGGGGGGGGCCTTACAATGAGCAGTTCTTC.

V is TRBV7-2 and J is TRBJ2-5, with a weak D call TRBD2 (5 bases). Trimming took off 2 bases at V and 7 bases at J, with 14 bases between the two ends. The CDR3 runs to 14 residues. Germline V gene sequence: CDR1 SGHTA, CDR2 FQGNSA. The CDR3: CASSLPGDGGTQYF. The CDR3 DNA reads TGTGCCAGCAGCTTACCGGGCGACGGAGGGACCCAGTACTTC. The variable domain in full, with the rest retrieved from reference TRBV7-2 and TRBJ2-5, is GAGVSQSPSNKVTEKGKDVELRCDPISGHTALYWYRQSLGQGLEFLIYFQGNSAPDKSGLPSDRFSAERTGGSVSTLTIQRTQQEDSAVYLCASSLPGDGGTQYFGPGTRLLVL.

V gene TRBV15 combines with J gene TRBJ1-4; no clear D. The CDR3 consists of 14 residues. V gave up 3 bases and J gave up 8 bases, with 13 bases separating them. Germline CDR1 is LNHNV and CDR2 is YYDKDF (reference sequence). CDR3 sequence (DNA): TGTGCCACCAGCAGGCCCGAAGCCAGGGAAAAACTGTTTTTT. Translating gives CATSRPEAREKLFF.

This clone was picked up a small number of times. V usage is TRBV5-1 and J usage is TRBJ1-1; TRBD1 might be the D (6 bases). The CDR3 runs 16 residues. V gave up 2 bases and J gave up 0 bases, with 14 bases separating them. CDR1 and CDR2 from the germline V gene are SGHRS and YFSETQ. This CDR3 reads CASSFYPGTLNTEAFF. CDR3 sequence (DNA): TGCGCCAGCAGCTTCTACCCCGGGACACTGAACACTGAAGCTTTCTTT.

The chain has TRBV29-1 and TRBJ2-2; D possibly corresponds to TRBD1 (5 bases). The V and J ends lost 4 bases and 5 bases respectively, with 17 bases between them. The CDR3 is 15 amino acids. Germline V gene data show CDR1 as SQVTM and CDR2 as ANQGSEA. The CDR3 sequence: CSVVLQGVSTGELFF. CDR3 coding DNA: TGCAGCGTTGTATTGCAGGGCGTGAGTACCGGGGAGCTGTTTTTT.

This chain connects TRBV2 to TRBJ1-1; 7 bases fit TRBD1. The CDR3 length is 15 residues. V shed 6 bases and J 1 base; nucleotides not matched to a gene: 8. CDR1 and CDR2 (germline): SNHLY, FYNNEI. CDR3 DNA: TGTGCCAGCAGAACGTACAGGGGCGGGAACACTGAAGCTTTCTTT. Its protein product is CASRTYRGGNTEAFF.

This clone appeared a few times. CDR3: CAISDSTYNEQFF. CDR3 in DNA: TGTGCCATCAGTGACAGTACCTACAATGAGCAGTTCTTC. The rearrangement uses TRBV10-3 and TRBJ2-1; no firm D call. Trimming pared 3 bases from V and 2 bases from J, leaving 5 bases between. The CDR3 consists of 13 residues. CDR1 and CDR2 from the germline V gene are ENHRY and SYGVKD.

The chain links TRBV27 to TRBJ2-3, with 9 bases matching TRBD1. The germline gives CDR1 MNHEY, CDR2 SMNVEV (reference sequence). The CDR3 has 14 amino acids. The V and J ends lost 8 bases and 6 bases, in that order; junction bases with no gene match: 9. CDR3 nucleotides: TGTGCCAGCGCTTCACAGGGGGCGCGGGATACGCAGTATTTT. This codes for CASASQGARDTQYF.

This clone was seen only a few times. The V and J genes are TRBV2 and TRBJ2-7; D not certain. The CDR3 is 13 amino acids. V was cut by 4 bases and J by 1 base, with 8 bases left in between. Germline V gene sequence: CDR1 SNHLY, CDR2 FYNNEI. CDR3 sequence (DNA): TGTGCCAGCAGTGGCGATAATTCCTACGAGCAGTACTTC. This encodes CASSGDNSYEQYF.

This clone is a singleton in its sample. The chain recombines TRBV6-5 with TRBJ2-7, with 11 bases lining up with TRBD2. Trimming cost V 6 bases and J 2 bases; bases outside gene matches: 6. Germline V gene lookup returns CDR1 MNHEY and CDR2 SVGAGI. The CDR3 loop spans 15 amino acids. As DNA, the CDR3 is TGTGCCAGCAGGCTCGGGACTAGCGGAGCCTACGAGCAGTACTTC. It yields the protein CASRLGTSGAYEQYF.

This clone was counted a single time. This chain uses TRBV5-1 with TRBJ1-4; D perhaps matches TRBD1 (6 bases). Trimming took 4 bases from V and 0 from J, leaving 13 bases between them. This CDR3 is built from 16 residues. Germline values: CDR1 SGHRS, CDR2 YFSETQ. The CDR3 coding sequence is TGCGCCAGCAGCCTGGACAGCTTTGCAACTAATGAAAAACTGTTTTTT. This translates into CASSLDSFATNEKLFF.

CDR3 DNA sequence: TGTGCCAGCAGCTTTAGGGGAGGCGGGGGTTATGGGCAGTATTTT. Protein product: CASSFRGGGGYGQYF. The rearrangement links TRBV7-2 to TRBJ2-3; 7 bases agree with TRBD2. Germline trimming cut 3 bases from V and 11 bases from J; bases unmatched to any gene: 14. CDR3 length: 15 amino acids. CDR1 and CDR2 from the germline V gene are SGHTA and FQGNSA. Together with reference TRBV7-2 and TRBJ2-3, the CDR3 gives the full variable domain: GAGVSQSPSNKVTEKGKDVELRCDPISGHTALYWYRQSLGQGLEFLIYFQGNSAPDKSGLPSDRFSAERTGGSVSTLTIQRTQQEDSAVYLCASSFRGGGGYGQYFGPGTRLTVL.

This clone occurred once. The chain has TRBV10-1 and TRBJ2-2; 10 nucleotides agree with TRBD1. Germline V CDR1 and CDR2: WNHNN, SYGVQD (reference sequence). V shed 4 bases and J 8 bases; nucleotides not matched to a gene: 7. The CDR3 is made up of 15 amino acids. The DNA for the CDR3 is TGCGCCAGCAGTGCCCAGACAGGGGGCAGGGGGGAGCTGTTTTTT. This encodes CASSAQTGGRGELFF.

CDR3 coding DNA: TGTGCCAGCAGCGTAGCTCTCAGCTCCTATAATTCACCCCTCCACTTT. Translating gives CASSVALSSYNSPLHF. The rearrangement joins TRBV9 to TRBJ1-6; D gene uncertain. In germline, CDR1 is SGDLS, CDR2 YYNGEE. Trimming took off 0 bases at V and 0 bases at J, with 7 bases between the two ends. The CDR3 spans 16 residues.

This chain connects TRBV21-1 to TRBJ2-5; TRBD2, as called in the table, went unchecked against the DNA. TRBV21-1 is designated a pseudogene. The CDR3 consists of 15 residues. CDR3 residues: CASNLDYLYQETQYF. CDR3 sequence (DNA): TGTGCCAGCAACCTGGACTACCTGTACCAAGAGACCCAGTACTTC.

CDR3 nucleotides: TGTGCCAGCAGCTTAGAGGGGACAGGGGATGAAAAACTGTTTTTT. Translated: CASSLEGTGDEKLFF. The genes are TRBV7-9 and TRBJ1-4, with 10 nucleotides matching TRBD1. V shed 1 base, J shed 6 bases, and the junction held 2 bases outside the gene matches. This CDR3 is 15 amino acids long. CDR1 and CDR2 from the germline V gene are SEHNR and FQNEAQ (reference sequence).

This sequence joins TRBV5-1 and TRBJ2-5; 11 bases agree with TRBD1. The CDR3 is made up of 14 amino acids. In germline, CDR1 is SGHRS, CDR2 YFSETQ. Trimming removed 5 bases from V and 5 bases from J; junction bases left unmatched: 5. In nucleotides, the CDR3 is TGCGCCAGCAGAACGGGACAGGGGGGCGAGACCCAGTACTTC. This encodes CASRTGQGGETQYF.

The chain recombines TRBV24-1 with TRBJ1-1; D call uncertain. This CDR3 spans 12 amino acids. Germline-derived CDR1 and CDR2 are KGHDR and SFDVKD. V was cut by 2 bases and J by 3 bases, with 3 bases left in between. The CDR3 nucleotides read TGTGCCACCAGTGATTCGGACACTGAAGCTTTCTTT. Translating gives CATSDSDTEAFF.

The chain combines TRBV6-4 with TRBJ1-5, with D maybe TRBD1 (6 bases). Trimming took 6 bases from V and 1 from J, leaving 19 bases between them. The CDR3 covers 17 residues. Germline V lookup: CDR1 MRHNA, CDR2 SNTAGT. DNA for the CDR3: TGTGCCAGCAGACAGGGTGCCCATATCAGGAGCAATCAGCCCCAGCATTTT. It codes for CASRQGAHIRSNQPQHF.

This clone appeared once. This chain joins TRBV3-1 (or the pseudogene TRBV3-2) and TRBJ1-6; perhaps TRBD1 as D (6 bases). CDR3 length: 16 amino acids. The germline V gene encodes CDR1 LGHDT and CDR2 YNNKEL (reference sequence). Trimming took 4 bases from V and 4 from J, leaving 14 bases between them. As DNA, the CDR3 is TGTGCCAGCAGCCGCACAGAGGGGGTTTATAATTCACCCCTCCACTTT. This codes for CASSRTEGVYNSPLHF.

The chain combines TRBV15 with TRBJ2-2; no firm D call. The germline gives CDR1 LNHNV, CDR2 YYDKDF (reference sequence). The V end lost 1 base, the J end lost 2 bases, and 2 bases lay between the germline ends. CDR3 length: 13 amino acids. The CDR3 DNA is TGTGCCACCAGCAGAGTAAACACCGGGGAGCTGTTTTTT. Residues: CATSRVNTGELFF.

The chain couples TRBV7-9 to TRBJ2-1, with D tentatively TRBD1 (6 bases). The germline V and J ends were trimmed by 5 bases and 9 bases, with 26 bases remaining between them. The CDR3 has 17 residues. Germline values: CDR1 SEHNR, CDR2 FQNEAQ (reference sequence). CDR3 sequence reads: CASSHLIGAGDTSEQFF. CDR3 DNA: TGTGCCAGCAGCCACCTAATAGGGGCAGGGGACACCAGTGAGCAGTTCTTC.

The V call is TRBV3-1 (or the pseudogene TRBV3-2), the J call TRBJ1-4; D is uncertain. CDR3 length equals 15 residues. V lost 0 bases and J lost 5, with 10 bases in between. CDR1 and CDR2 (germline): LGHDT, YNNKEL (reference sequence). The CDR3, as DNA: TGTGCCAGCAGCCAAGATGTAGCAGAAAATGAAAAACTGTTTTTT. Its translation: CASSQDVAENEKLFF.

This clone was detected a few times. The V call is TRBV7-2, the J call TRBJ1-1; 10 bases are a match to TRBD1. The germline V gene has CDR1 SGHTA and CDR2 FQGNSA. CDR3 length: 13 amino acids. J gave up 6 bases and V 4 bases, and 2 bases lay outside the gene matches. The CDR3 DNA reads TGTGCCAGCAGCTGGGACAGGGGCGCTGAAGCTTTCTTT. Its translation is CASSWDRGAEAFF.

This clone was found once. The V gene is TRBV30, the J gene TRBJ2-7; D may be TRBD1 (6 bases). Trimming took 4 bases from V and 7 from J, leaving 14 bases between them. The CDR3 covers 12 residues. The germline V gene has CDR1 GTSNPN and CDR2 SVGIG (reference sequence). The DNA of the CDR3 is TGTGCCTGGACCCTATTAGGGGGAGAGCAGTACTTC. It specifies CAWTLLGGEQYF.

The rearrangement joins TRBV7-9 to TRBJ1-1; possible D gene TRBD1, 5 bases. Trimming took off 5 bases at V and 1 base at J, with 17 bases between the two ends. The CDR3 is 16 amino acids. Germline V gene sequence: CDR1 SEHNR, CDR2 FQNEAQ (reference sequence). The CDR3 sequence: CASSPFGGFENTEAFF. The DNA for the CDR3 is TGTGCCAGCAGCCCATTTGGGGGGTTTGAGAACACTGAAGCTTTCTTT.